This T cell receptor (beta chain) comes out of a study of blood T cell repertoires in COVID-19. Whole-study context: Samples representing acute and convalescent COVID-19 were sourced from the United States, Italy and Spain. PBMCs, B-cell-depleted T cells, or T cells provided the cDNA or gDNA that made up the material.

This clone was detected only a few times. Looked up from germline, CDR1 is LNHDA and CDR2 is SQIVND (reference sequence). Losses at the gene ends were 6 bases for V and 5 bases for J; bases not matched to a gene: 12. The CDR3 covers 17 residues. The table came from immunoSEQ multiplex PCR; TCRdb's copy has only in-frame clones and leaves some out. The sample has more than 150,000 clones; less than 80% are singletons. The sequenced sample was peripheral blood. This chain connects TRBV19 to TRBJ2-1; 11 bases fit TRBD2. This receptor was identified in a man aged 45-60 years who had recovered from COVID-19. CDR3 residues: CASSRTWGTSGNNEQFF. In nucleotides, the CDR3 is TGTGCCAGTAGCCGAACCTGGGGGACTAGCGGAAACAATGAGCAGTTCTTC.